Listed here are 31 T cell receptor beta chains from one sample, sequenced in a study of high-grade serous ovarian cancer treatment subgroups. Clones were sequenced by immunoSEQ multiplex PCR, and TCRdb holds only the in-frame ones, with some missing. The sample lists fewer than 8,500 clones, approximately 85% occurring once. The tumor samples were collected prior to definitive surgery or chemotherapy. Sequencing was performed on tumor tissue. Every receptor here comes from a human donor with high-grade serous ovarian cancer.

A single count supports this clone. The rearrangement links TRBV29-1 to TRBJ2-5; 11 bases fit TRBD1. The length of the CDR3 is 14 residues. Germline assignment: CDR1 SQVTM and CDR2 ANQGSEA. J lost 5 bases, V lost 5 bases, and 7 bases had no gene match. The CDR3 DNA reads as TGCAGCGTTCTCGGACAGGGGGCTTTGGAGACCCAGTACTTC. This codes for CSVLGQGALETQYF.

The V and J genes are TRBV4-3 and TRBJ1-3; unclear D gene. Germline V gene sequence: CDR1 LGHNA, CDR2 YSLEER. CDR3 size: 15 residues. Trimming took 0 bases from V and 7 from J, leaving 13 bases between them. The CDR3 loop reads CASSQDLGWDNTIYF. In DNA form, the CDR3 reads TGCGCCAGCAGCCAAGATTTAGGGTGGGATAACACCATATATTTT.

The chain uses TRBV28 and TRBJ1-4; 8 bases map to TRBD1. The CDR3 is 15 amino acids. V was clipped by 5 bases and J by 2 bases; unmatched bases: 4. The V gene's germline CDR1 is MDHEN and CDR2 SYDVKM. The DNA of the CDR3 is TGTGCCAGCAGTCCACAGGGGGAGACTAATGAAAAACTGTTTTTT. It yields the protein CASSPQGETNEKLFF.

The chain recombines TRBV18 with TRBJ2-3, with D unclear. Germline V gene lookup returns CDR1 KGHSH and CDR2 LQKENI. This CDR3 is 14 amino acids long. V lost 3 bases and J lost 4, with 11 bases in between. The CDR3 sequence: CASSPFRAADTQYF. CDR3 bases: TGTGCCAGCTCACCCTTCCGAGCCGCAGATACGCAGTATTTT.

CDR3 loop: CASSLALDEQFF. CDR3 nucleotide sequence: TGTGCCAGCAGCTTGGCCCTGGATGAGCAGTTCTTC. The chain uses TRBV5-4 and TRBJ2-1; D call uncertain. CDR3 length equals 12 residues. The germline V gene encodes CDR1 SGHNT and CDR2 YYREEE (reference sequence). The germline V and J ends were trimmed by 0 bases and 8 bases, with 6 bases remaining between them.

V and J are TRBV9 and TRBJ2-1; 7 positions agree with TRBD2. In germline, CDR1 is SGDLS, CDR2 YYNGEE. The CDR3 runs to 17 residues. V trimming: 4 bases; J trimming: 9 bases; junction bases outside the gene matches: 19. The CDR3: CASSPPTGTTYVTEQFF. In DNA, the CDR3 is TGTGCCAGCAGCCCTCCAACCGGGACTACTTACGTAACTGAGCAGTTCTTC.

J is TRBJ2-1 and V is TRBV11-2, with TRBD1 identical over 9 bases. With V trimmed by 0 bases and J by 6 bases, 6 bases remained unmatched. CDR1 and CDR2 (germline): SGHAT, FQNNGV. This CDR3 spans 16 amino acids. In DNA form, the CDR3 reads TGTGCCAGCAGCTTAGAACAGGGGGCGCGAGGCAATGAGCAGTTCTTC. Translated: CASSLEQGARGNEQFF.

The CDR3 loop reads CASSEYTGTAQETQYF. DNA for the CDR3: TGTGCCAGCAGCGAATACACCGGGACAGCACAAGAGACCCAGTACTTC. This chain connects TRBV7-8 to TRBJ2-5; 7 bases line up with TRBD1. Germline trimming cut 5 bases from V and 2 bases from J; bases unmatched to any gene: 11. CDR1 is SGHVS, CDR2 FQNEAQ, per germline. This CDR3 is 16 amino acids long.

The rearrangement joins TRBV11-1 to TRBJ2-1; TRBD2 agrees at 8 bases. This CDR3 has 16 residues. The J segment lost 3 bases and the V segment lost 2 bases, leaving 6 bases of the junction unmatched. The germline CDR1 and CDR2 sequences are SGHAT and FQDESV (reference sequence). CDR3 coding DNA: TGTGCCAGCAGCTTACTAGCGGGCATTGGCTACAATGAGCAGTTCTTC. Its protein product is CASSLLAGIGYNEQFF.

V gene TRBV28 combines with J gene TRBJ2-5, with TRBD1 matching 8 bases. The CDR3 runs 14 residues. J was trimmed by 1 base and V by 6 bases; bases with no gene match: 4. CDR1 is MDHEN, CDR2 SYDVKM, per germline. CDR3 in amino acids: CASSRQGFQETQYF. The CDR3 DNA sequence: TGTGCCAGCAGCCGACAGGGGTTCCAAGAGACCCAGTACTTC.

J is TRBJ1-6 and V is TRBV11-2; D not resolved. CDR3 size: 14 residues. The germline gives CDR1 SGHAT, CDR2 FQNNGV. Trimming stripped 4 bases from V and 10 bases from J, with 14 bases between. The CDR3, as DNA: TGTGCCAGCAGCTCAGGACTGACTAACTCACCCCTCCACTTT. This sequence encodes CASSSGLTNSPLHF.

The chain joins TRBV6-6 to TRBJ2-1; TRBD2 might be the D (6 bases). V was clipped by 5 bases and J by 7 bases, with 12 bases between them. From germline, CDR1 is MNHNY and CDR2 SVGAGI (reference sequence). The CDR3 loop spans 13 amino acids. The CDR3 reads CASSSGFMNEQFF. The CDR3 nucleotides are TGTGCCAGCAGTAGCGGGTTTATGAATGAGCAGTTCTTC.

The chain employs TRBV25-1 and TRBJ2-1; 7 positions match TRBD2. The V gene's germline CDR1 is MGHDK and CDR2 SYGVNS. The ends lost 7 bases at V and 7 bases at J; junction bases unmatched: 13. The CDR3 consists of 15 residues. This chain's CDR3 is CASTPRGRAINEQFF. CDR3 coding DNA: TGTGCCAGCACCCCTCGGGGGAGGGCCATAAATGAGCAGTTCTTC.

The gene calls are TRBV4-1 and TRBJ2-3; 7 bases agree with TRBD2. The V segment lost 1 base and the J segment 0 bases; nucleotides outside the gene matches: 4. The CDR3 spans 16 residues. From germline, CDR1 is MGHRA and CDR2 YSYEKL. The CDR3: CASSQVPAGSTDTQYF. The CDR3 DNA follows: TGCGCCAGCAGCCAAGTCCCAGCGGGAAGCACAGATACGCAGTATTTT.

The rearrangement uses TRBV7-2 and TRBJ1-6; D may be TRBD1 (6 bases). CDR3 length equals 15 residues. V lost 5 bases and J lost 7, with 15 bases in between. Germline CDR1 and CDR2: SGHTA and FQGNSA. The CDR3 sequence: CASSPRGGLNSPLHF. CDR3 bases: TGTGCCAGCAGCCCTAGGGGGGGTTTAAATTCACCCCTCCACTTT.

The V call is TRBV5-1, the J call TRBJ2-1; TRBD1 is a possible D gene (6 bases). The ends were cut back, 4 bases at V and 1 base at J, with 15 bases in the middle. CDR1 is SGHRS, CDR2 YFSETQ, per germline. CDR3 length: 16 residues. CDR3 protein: CASSPRGTSSYNEQFF. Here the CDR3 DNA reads TGCGCCAGCAGCCCGAGGGGGACCAGTTCCTACAATGAGCAGTTCTTC.

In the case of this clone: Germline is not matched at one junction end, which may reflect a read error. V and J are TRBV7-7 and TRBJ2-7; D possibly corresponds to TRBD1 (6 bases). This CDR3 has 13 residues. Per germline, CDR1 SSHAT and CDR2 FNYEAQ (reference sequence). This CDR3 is CASSPVGGYEQYF. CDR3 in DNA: TGTGCTAGCAGCCCCGTAGGGGGATACGAGCAGTACTTC.

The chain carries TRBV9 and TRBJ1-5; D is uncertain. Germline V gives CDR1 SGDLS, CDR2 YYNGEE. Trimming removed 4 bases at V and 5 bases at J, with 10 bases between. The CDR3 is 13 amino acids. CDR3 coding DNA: TGTGCCAGCAGCCCCTCGGGGTATCAGCCCCAGCATTTT. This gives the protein CASSPSGYQPQHF.

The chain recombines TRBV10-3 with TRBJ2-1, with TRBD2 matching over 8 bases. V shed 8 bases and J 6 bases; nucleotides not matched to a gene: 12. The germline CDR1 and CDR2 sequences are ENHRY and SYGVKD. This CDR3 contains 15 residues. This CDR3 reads CAIGLSGSGGNEQFF. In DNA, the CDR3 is TGTGCCATCGGTCTGAGCGGGAGTGGGGGCAATGAGCAGTTCTTC.

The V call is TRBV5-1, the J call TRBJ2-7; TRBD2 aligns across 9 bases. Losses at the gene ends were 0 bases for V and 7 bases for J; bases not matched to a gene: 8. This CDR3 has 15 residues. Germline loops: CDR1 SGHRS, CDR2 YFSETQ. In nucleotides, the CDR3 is TGCGCCAGCAGCTTGGGGCTAGCGGGACACGGGGAGCAGTACTTC. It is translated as CASSLGLAGHGEQYF. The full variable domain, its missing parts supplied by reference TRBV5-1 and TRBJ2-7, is KAGVTQTPRYLIKTRGQQVTLSCSPISGHRSVSWYQQTPGQGLQFLFEYFSETQRNKGNFPGRFSGRQFSNSRSEMNVSTLELGDSALYLCASSLGLAGHGEQYFGPGTRLTVT.

The CDR3 DNA reads TGTGCCAGCAGCGACCTCCCCGGTCCGTGGCCTTCCTACGAGCAGTACTTC. Translating it yields CASSDLPGPWPSYEQYF. J is TRBJ2-7 and V is TRBV5-5; no firm D call. The V and J ends lost 4 bases and 1 base respectively, with 21 bases between them. The germline CDR1 and CDR2 sequences are SGHKS and YYEKEE (reference sequence). This CDR3 spans 17 amino acids.

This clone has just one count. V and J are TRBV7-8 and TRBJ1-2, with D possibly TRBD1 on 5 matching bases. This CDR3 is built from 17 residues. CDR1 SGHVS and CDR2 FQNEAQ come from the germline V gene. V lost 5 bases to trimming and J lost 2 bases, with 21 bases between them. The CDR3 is CASSPQVPGSLNYGYTF. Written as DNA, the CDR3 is TGTGCCAGCAGCCCACAAGTTCCAGGGAGCCTCAACTATGGCTACACCTTC.

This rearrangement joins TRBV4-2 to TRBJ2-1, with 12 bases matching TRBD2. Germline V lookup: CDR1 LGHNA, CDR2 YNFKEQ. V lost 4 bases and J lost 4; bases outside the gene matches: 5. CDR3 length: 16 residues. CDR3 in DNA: TGTGCCAGCAGCCGCCGACTAGCGGGAGAGTACAATGAGCAGTTCTTC. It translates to CASSRRLAGEYNEQFF.

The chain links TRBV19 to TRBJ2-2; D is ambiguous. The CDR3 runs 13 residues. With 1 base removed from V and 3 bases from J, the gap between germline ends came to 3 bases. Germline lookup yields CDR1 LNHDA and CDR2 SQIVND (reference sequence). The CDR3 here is CASSIAYTGELFF. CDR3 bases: TGTGCCAGTAGTATAGCATACACCGGGGAGCTGTTTTTT.

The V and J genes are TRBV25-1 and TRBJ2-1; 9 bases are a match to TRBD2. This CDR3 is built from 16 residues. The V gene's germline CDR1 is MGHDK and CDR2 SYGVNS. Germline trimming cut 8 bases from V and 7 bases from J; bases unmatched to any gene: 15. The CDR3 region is CASGHQLAGVGNEQFF. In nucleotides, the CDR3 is TGTGCCAGCGGGCATCAATTAGCGGGAGTAGGTAATGAGCAGTTCTTC.

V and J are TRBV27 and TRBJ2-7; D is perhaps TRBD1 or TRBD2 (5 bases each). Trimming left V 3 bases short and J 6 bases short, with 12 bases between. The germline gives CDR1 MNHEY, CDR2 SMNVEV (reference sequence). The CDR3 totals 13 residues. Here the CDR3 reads CASSFGGRGEQYF. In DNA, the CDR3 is TGTGCCAGCAGTTTTGGGGGTCGAGGCGAGCAGTACTTC.

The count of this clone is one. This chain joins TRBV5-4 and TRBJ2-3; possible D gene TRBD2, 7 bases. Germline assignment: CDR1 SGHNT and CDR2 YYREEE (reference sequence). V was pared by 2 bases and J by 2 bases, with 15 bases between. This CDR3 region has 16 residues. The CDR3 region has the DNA TGTGCCAGCAGCTTAGGGGGAGGGAGACCCACAGATACGCAGTATTTT. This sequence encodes CASSLGGGRPTDTQYF.

As DNA, the CDR3 is TGTGCCAGCAGCCGGGGCTTAGGGGAAAAACTGTTTTTT. Protein: CASSRGLGEKLFF. The chain joins TRBV7-2 to TRBJ1-4; possibly TRBD1 for D (5 bases). The CDR3 runs 13 residues. CDR1 is SGHTA, CDR2 FQGNSA, per germline. V lost 5 bases and J lost 8, with 12 bases in between.

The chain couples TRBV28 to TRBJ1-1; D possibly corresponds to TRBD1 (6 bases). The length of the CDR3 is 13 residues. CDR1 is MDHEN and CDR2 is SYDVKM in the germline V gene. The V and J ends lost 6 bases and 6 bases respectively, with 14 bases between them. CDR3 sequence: CASSLYRAAEAFF. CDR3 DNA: TGTGCCAGCAGCCTATACAGGGCTGCTGAAGCTTTCTTT.

CDR3 in DNA: TGCGCCAGCAGCGCGGAGGGTTCCTATGGCTACACCTTC. Translating gives CASSAEGSYGYTF. The chain is built from TRBV5-1 and TRBJ1-2, with D hard to call. V gave up 4 bases and J gave up 4 bases, with 11 bases separating them. This CDR3 is 13 amino acids long. The germline CDR1 and CDR2 sequences are SGHRS and YFSETQ.

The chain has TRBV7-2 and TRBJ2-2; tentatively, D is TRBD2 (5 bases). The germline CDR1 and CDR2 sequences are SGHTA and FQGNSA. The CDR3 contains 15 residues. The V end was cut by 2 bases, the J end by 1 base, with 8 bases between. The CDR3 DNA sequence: TGTGCCAGCAGCTTATACGCGGGGAACACCGGGGAGCTGTTTTTT. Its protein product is CASSLYAGNTGELFF. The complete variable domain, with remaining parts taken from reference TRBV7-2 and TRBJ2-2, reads GAGVSQSPSNKVTEKGKDVELRCDPISGHTALYWYRQSLGQGLEFLIYFQGNSAPDKSGLPSDRFSAERTGGSVSTLTIQRTQQEDSAVYLCASSLYAGNTGELFFGEGSRLTVL.